One and the same sample provided the 27 T cell receptor beta chains below, sequenced in a study of T cell responses to AZD1222 COVID-19 vaccine. Here immunoSEQ multiplex PCR was the method, and the copy in TCRdb shows in-frame clones only, minus some. The sample gives roughly 140,000 clones, just under 95% of which show up once; around 12% is in the top ten. Material: peripheral blood, obtained after recovery from COVID-19. These TCRs come from an adult who had recovered from COVID-19.

The chain has TRBV5-4 and TRBJ1-2, with a weak D call TRBD1 (5 bases). The ends were cut back, 3 bases at V and 2 bases at J, with 14 bases in the middle. The CDR3 is 15 amino acids. Germline values: CDR1 SGHNT, CDR2 YYREEE (reference sequence). The CDR3 is CASSSRAGPNYGYTF. The CDR3 nucleotides read TGTGCCAGCAGCTCTCGGGCAGGGCCCAACTATGGCTACACCTTC.

The chain uses TRBV6-5 and TRBJ1-5, with TRBD1 matching 8 bases. The V segment lost 5 bases and the J segment 4 bases; nucleotides outside the gene matches: 4. CDR3 size: 14 residues. The germline CDR1 and CDR2 sequences are MNHEY and SVGAGI. As DNA, the CDR3 is TGTGCCAGCAGTCCCGACAGGGGAAATCAGCCCCAGCATTTT. Amino acid sequence: CASSPDRGNQPQHF.

V is TRBV19 and J is TRBJ1-3; D ambiguous. The CDR3 runs to 13 residues. V lost 3 bases and J 4 bases, leaving 7 bases between the germline ends. Germline-derived CDR1 and CDR2 are LNHDA and SQIVND (reference sequence). This CDR3 reads CASSIRPGNTIYF. The CDR3 nucleotides read TGTGCCAGTAGTATTAGGCCGGGAAACACCATATATTTT.

CDR3 DNA: TGTGCCAGCAGCCAAGTTGGGATAGCGGGAGCGGGGGAGCAGTACTTC. It specifies CASSQVGIAGAGEQYF. V gene TRBV14 combines with J gene TRBJ2-7; the match to TRBD2 covers 9 bases. The CDR3 runs 16 residues. The V and J ends lost 1 base and 7 bases, in that order; junction bases with no gene match: 11. Germline V lookup: CDR1 SGHDN, CDR2 FVKESK.

V and J are TRBV9 and TRBJ2-7; D is unresolved. The ends were cut back, 0 bases at V and 3 bases at J, with 10 bases in the middle. The CDR3 spans 14 residues. CDR1 is SGDLS and CDR2 is YYNGEE in the germline V gene. The CDR3 protein is CASSVALASYEQYF. The CDR3 bases are TGTGCCAGCAGCGTAGCTCTCGCTAGCTACGAGCAGTACTTC.

This clone was seen more than once but under ten times. The CDR3 nucleotides are TGTGCCAGTAGTCTCGGTGCAGAACAGCCCCAGCATTTT. Translation gives CASSLGAEQPQHF. The chain uses TRBV19 and TRBJ1-5; the D is unclear. The length of the CDR3 is 13 residues. The V and J ends lost 5 bases and 7 bases respectively, with 12 bases between them. CDR1 is LNHDA and CDR2 is SQIVND in the germline V gene (reference sequence).

The chain links TRBV28 to TRBJ1-6; D is perhaps TRBD1 (5 bases). V lost 8 bases and J lost 10, with 15 bases in between. The length of the CDR3 is 13 residues. Germline CDR1 reads MDHEN; CDR2 reads SYDVKM. CDR3 protein: CASGGFRRSPLHF. The DNA for the CDR3 is TGTGCCAGCGGGGGGTTCAGGCGCTCACCCCTCCACTTT.

Only one count was recorded for this clone. The chain couples TRBV5-1 to TRBJ2-5; 8 bases align to TRBD2. This CDR3 has 15 amino acids. Trimming removed 0 bases from V and 3 bases from J; junction bases left unmatched: 4. Per the germline V gene, CDR1 is SGHRS and CDR2 is YFSETQ. The CDR3 sequence: CASSLAAGGEETQYF. Written as DNA, the CDR3 is TGCGCCAGCAGCTTGGCTGCCGGGGGGGAAGAGACCCAGTACTTC.

The rearrangement joins TRBV28 to TRBJ1-5, with D maybe TRBD1 (5 bases). V was pared by 5 bases and J by 3 bases, with 11 bases between. The length of the CDR3 is 14 residues. Germline lookup yields CDR1 MDHEN and CDR2 SYDVKM. CDR3 DNA: TGTGCCAGCAGTGTCGACAGCTACAATCAGCCCCAGCATTTT. Its protein is CASSVDSYNQPQHF.

The rearrangement joins TRBV30 to TRBJ2-1; 9 bases fit TRBD2. The V gene's germline CDR1 is GTSNPN and CDR2 SVGIG (reference sequence). The CDR3 length is 15 residues. V lost 0 bases to trimming and J lost 9 bases; unmatched junction nucleotides: 9. For the CDR3, the DNA is TGTGCCTGGAGTGTTACCAGCGGGAGGCTTAGTGAGCAGTTCTTC. Protein product: CAWSVTSGRLSEQFF.

The chain joins TRBV12-5 to TRBJ2-1, with 12 positions matching TRBD2. V shed 0 bases, J shed 6 bases, and the junction held 3 bases outside the gene matches. This CDR3 contains 16 residues. Germline V gene sequence: CDR1 LGHNT, CDR2 FRNRAP. This chain's CDR3 is CASGLVLTSGGNEQFF. CDR3 bases: TGTGCTAGTGGTTTGGTACTGACTAGCGGGGGCAATGAGCAGTTCTTC.

The J gene is TRBJ1-1, the V gene TRBV24-1, with TRBD1 identical over 8 bases. Unmatched junction bases numbered 4, after V lost 7 bases and J lost 4 bases. The CDR3 sequence is 13 residues long. Germline values: CDR1 KGHDR, CDR2 SFDVKD. The chain's CDR3 is CATSHTGGTEAFF. In nucleotides, the CDR3 is TGTGCCACCAGCCATACAGGGGGCACTGAAGCTTTCTTT.

This chain joins TRBV14 and TRBJ1-1; tentatively, D is TRBD1 (6 bases). The CDR3 contains 14 residues. V lost 5 bases and J lost 5, with 15 bases in between. Germline values: CDR1 SGHDN, CDR2 FVKESK. The chain's CDR3 is CASSNMRGGTEAFF. CDR3 in DNA: TGTGCCAGCAGCAACATGAGAGGGGGTACTGAAGCTTTCTTT.

The CDR3: CASSLHEQYF. DNA for the CDR3: TGTGCCAGCAGTTTACATGAGCAGTACTTC. J is TRBJ2-7 and V is TRBV28; the D is unclear. The CDR3 consists of 10 residues. The V end lost 2 bases, the J end lost 7 bases, and 3 bases lay between the germline ends. Per the germline V gene, CDR1 is MDHEN and CDR2 is SYDVKM.

The V call is TRBV27, the J call TRBJ2-7; 10 positions agree with TRBD2. Germline V gene lookup returns CDR1 MNHEY and CDR2 SMNVEV (reference sequence). The length of the CDR3 is 15 residues. V was pared by 0 bases and J by 6 bases, with 5 bases of the junction left unmatched. This CDR3 is CASSLSSGRLFEQYF. The CDR3 DNA follows: TGTGCCAGCAGTTTATCTAGCGGGAGGCTGTTCGAGCAGTACTTC.

Written as DNA, the CDR3 is TGTGCCAGCAGTGAGTTAGGGGGACGAGGCGATTCACCCCTCCACTTT. It translates to CASSELGGRGDSPLHF. The chain couples TRBV2 to TRBJ1-6; perhaps TRBD1 as D (6 bases). The V gene lost 3 bases and the J gene lost 8 bases, with 17 bases spanning the gap. Looked up from germline, CDR1 is SNHLY and CDR2 is FYNNEI. This CDR3 has 16 amino acids.

The chain recombines TRBV15 with TRBJ2-2, with D unclear. V shed 1 base and J shed 4 bases, with 10 bases lying between them. Germline values: CDR1 LNHNV, CDR2 YYDKDF (reference sequence). There are 15 residues in the CDR3. This chain's CDR3 is CATSRVARSTGELFF. CDR3 bases: TGTGCCACCAGCAGAGTTGCACGTAGCACCGGGGAGCTGTTTTTT.

The chain links TRBV9 to TRBJ2-3; TRBD2 matches at 11 bases. V lost 4 bases to trimming and J lost 2 bases; unmatched junction nucleotides: 6. The CDR3 runs to 16 residues. Germline CDR1 and CDR2: SGDLS and YYNGEE. The CDR3 nucleotides read TGTGCCAGCAGCATCGGGACTAGCGGATACACAGATACGCAGTATTTT. Translation gives CASSIGTSGYTDTQYF.

The J gene is TRBJ2-7, the V gene TRBV27; D not resolved. The V end was cut by 0 bases, the J end by 0 bases, with 12 bases between. The CDR3 contains 16 residues. Germline CDR1 reads MNHEY; CDR2 reads SMNVEV (reference sequence). Written as DNA, the CDR3 is TGTGCCAGCAGTTTATCCGGGCAGAGTAGCTCCTACGAGCAGTACTTC. This gives the protein CASSLSGQSSSYEQYF.

The rearrangement uses TRBV7-9 and TRBJ2-7; perhaps TRBD1 as D (6 bases). V lost 3 bases and J 3 bases, leaving 18 bases between the germline ends. The CDR3 loop spans 16 amino acids. Per germline, CDR1 SEHNR and CDR2 FQNEAQ (reference sequence). The CDR3: CASSFSMGALGYEQYF. The CDR3 DNA follows: TGTGCCAGCAGCTTTTCAATGGGGGCCCTTGGCTACGAGCAGTACTTC.

The rearrangement uses TRBV5-4 and TRBJ2-1; no clear D gene. This CDR3 has 13 amino acids. In germline, CDR1 is SGHNT, CDR2 YYREEE (reference sequence). Trimming shortened V by 4 bases and J by 5 bases, and 10 bases separated the two germline ends. This chain's CDR3 is CASSPRIDNEQFF. CDR3 nucleotide sequence: TGTGCCAGCAGCCCCAGGATAGACAATGAGCAGTTCTTC.

V usage is TRBV11-3 and J usage is TRBJ2-5; D not resolved. This CDR3 spans 13 amino acids. V lost 4 bases and J lost 3, with 9 bases in between. In germline, CDR1 is SGHNT, CDR2 YENEEA. CDR3: CASSSRNEETQYF. The CDR3 DNA follows: TGTGCCAGCAGCTCAAGGAACGAAGAGACCCAGTACTTC.

The chain joins TRBV5-1 to TRBJ2-7; 11 bases map to TRBD2. CDR1 is SGHRS, CDR2 YFSETQ, per germline. V was pared by 1 base and J by 3 bases, with 3 bases of the junction left unmatched. The CDR3 is 15 amino acids. CDR3 in DNA: TGCGCCAGCAGCTTGACTAGCGGGAGCTTCTACGAGCAGTACTTC. It is translated as CASSLTSGSFYEQYF.

The chain is built from TRBV7-3 and TRBJ2-7; 9 bases line up with TRBD2. This CDR3 is 13 amino acids long. In germline, CDR1 is SGHTA, CDR2 FQGTGA. J gave up 4 bases and V 8 bases, and 6 bases lay outside the gene matches. This chain's CDR3 is CASATSGGYEQYF. For the CDR3, the DNA is TGTGCCAGCGCGACTAGCGGAGGTTACGAGCAGTACTTC.

J is TRBJ2-5 and V is TRBV19; D possibly uses TRBD1 or TRBD2 (5 bases each). CDR1 is LNHDA, CDR2 SQIVND, per germline (reference sequence). Trimming shortened V by 0 bases and J by 2 bases, and 10 bases separated the two germline ends. This CDR3 is built from 15 residues. The CDR3 nucleotides read TGTGCCAGTAGTATAGATCTGGGACCTCAAGAGACCCAGTACTTC. This translates into CASSIDLGPQETQYF.

The V call is TRBV28, the J call TRBJ1-2; 7 bases map to TRBD1. Trimming cost V 3 bases and J 6 bases; bases outside gene matches: 16. The germline V gene encodes CDR1 MDHEN and CDR2 SYDVKM. The CDR3 sequence is 17 residues long. The CDR3 loop is CASSLADIRTGTHGYTF. The CDR3 DNA sequence: TGTGCCAGCAGTTTGGCCGACATCAGGACAGGCACCCATGGCTACACCTTC.

The chain joins TRBV18 to TRBJ2-7; a weak D match, TRBD1 (6 bases). The V and J ends lost 6 bases and 2 bases respectively, with 14 bases between them. The V gene's germline CDR1 is KGHSH and CDR2 LQKENI. This CDR3 is 14 amino acids long. CDR3 in amino acids: CASSPWTEPYEQYF. CDR3 DNA: TGTGCCAGCTCTCCTTGGACAGAGCCCTACGAGCAGTACTTC.